These 10 T cell receptor beta chains were all obtained from the same sample, sequenced in a study of control samples from healthy donors and cancer patients. Sequenced by immunoSEQ multiplex PCR; TCRdb stores in-frame clones only, minus some. The top ten clones hold around 6.5% of a sample with about 75,000 clones, around 94% of them seen once. Sequencing used blood. The receptors derive from a woman in her forties in good health.

A few counts support this clone. J is TRBJ2-7 and V is TRBV5-6; D uncertain. Germline V gene sequence: CDR1 SGHDT, CDR2 YYEEEE. The CDR3 runs 12 residues. The V and J ends lost 2 bases and 4 bases respectively, with 7 bases between them. The CDR3 coding sequence is TGTGCCAGCAGCTTTGAAAAGTACGAGCAGTACTTC. This sequence encodes CASSFEKYEQYF.

V usage is TRBV24-1 and J usage is TRBJ1-1, with no clear D. V shed 4 bases and J shed 1 base, with 6 bases lying between them. CDR1 and CDR2 from the germline V gene are KGHDR and SFDVKD. This CDR3 has 13 amino acids. In nucleotides, the CDR3 is TGTGCCACCAGTGAAGGGTCGAACACTGAAGCTTTCTTT. This encodes CATSEGSNTEAFF.

V is TRBV5-8 and J is TRBJ2-3, with 13 bases lining up with TRBD2. The CDR3 loop spans 16 amino acids. Per the germline V gene, CDR1 is SGHTS and CDR2 is YDEGEE. The trim removed 4 bases at V and 1 base at J, leaving 3 bases unmatched. CDR3 bases: TGTGCCAGCAGCCGGGGGACTAGCGGGGGCACAGATACGCAGTATTTT. Encoded protein: CASSRGTSGGTDTQYF.

This rearrangement joins TRBV6-6 to TRBJ2-1; TRBD2 agrees at 15 bases. Germline V CDR1 and CDR2: MNHNY, SVGAGI (reference sequence). Unmatched junction bases numbered 6, after V lost 5 bases and J lost 4 bases. The CDR3 extends over 17 amino acids. The CDR3 DNA follows: TGTGCCAGCAGTCACGGACTAGCGGGAGGGTTATACAATGAGCAGTTCTTC. Its translation: CASSHGLAGGLYNEQFF.

The chain carries TRBV3-1 (or the pseudogene TRBV3-2) and TRBJ1-3, with unresolved D. Germline V gene data show CDR1 as LGHDT and CDR2 as YNNKEL (reference sequence). Deletions cut 2 bases from V and 3 bases from J, with 8 bases between. This CDR3 comprises 14 residues. CDR3 region: CASSQTNGGNTIYF. The CDR3 nucleotides are TGTGCCAGCAGCCAAACGAACGGTGGAAACACCATATATTTT.

The V gene is TRBV4-2, the J gene TRBJ1-2; no definite D call. V was cut by 0 bases and J by 4 bases, with 9 bases left in between. This CDR3 has 14 amino acids. Germline-derived CDR1 and CDR2 are LGHNA and YNFKEQ. The CDR3 DNA is TGTGCCAGCAGCCAAGATGGACTGATCTATGGCTACACCTTC. Protein: CASSQDGLIYGYTF.

The V and J genes are TRBV28 and TRBJ1-3; a weak D match, TRBD1 (6 bases). The CDR3 runs 16 residues. V lost 3 bases to trimming and J lost 0 bases, with 12 bases between them. Germline V gene sequence: CDR1 MDHEN, CDR2 SYDVKM. DNA for the CDR3: TGTGCCAGCAGTTTGGGGGGCGTGATCTCTGGAAACACCATATATTTT. Translation: CASSLGGVISGNTIYF. The whole variable domain, remainder taken from reference TRBV28 and TRBJ1-3, is DVKVTQSSRYLVKRTGEKVFLECVQDMDHENMFWYRQDPGLGLRLIYFSYDVKMKEKGDIPEGYSVSREKKERFSLILESASTNQTSMYLCASSLGGVISGNTIYFGEGSWLTVV.

Notes on this clone: A junction boundary mismatches the germline segment, possibly from a read error. The chain links TRBV6-2 or TRBV6-3 to TRBJ2-5; D uncertain. This CDR3 has 13 amino acids. Germline CDR1 is MNHEY and CDR2 is SVGEGT. CDR3 sequence (DNA): TGTGCCAGCAGTGACTCGCCCCAAGAGACCCAGTACTTC. Translating it yields CASSDSPQETQYF.

This clone has just one count. This chain joins TRBV28 and TRBJ2-5; either TRBD1 or TRBD2 may supply D (6 bases each). Germline CDR1 is MDHEN and CDR2 is SYDVKM. The CDR3 loop spans 14 amino acids. V lost 5 bases to trimming and J lost 4 bases, with 14 bases between them. The CDR3 DNA is TGTGCCAGCAGTACCCCACAGGGAGGAGAGACCCAGTACTTC. The encoded protein is CASSTPQGGETQYF.

The rearrangement links TRBV9 to TRBJ2-7, with D maybe TRBD1 (6 bases). The ends were cut back, 0 bases at V and 4 bases at J, with 14 bases in the middle. The CDR3 extends over 15 amino acids. Germline V gene sequence: CDR1 SGDLS, CDR2 YYNGEE. CDR3 sequence (DNA): TGTGCCAGCAGCGTAGCCCCGGGACAACAATACGAGCAGTACTTC. The encoded protein is CASSVAPGQQYEQYF. Supplemented by reference TRBV9 and TRBJ2-7, the full variable domain reads DSGVTQTPKHLITATGQRVTLRCSPRSGDLSVYWYQQSLDQGLQFLIQYYNGEERAKGNILERFSAQQFPDLHSELNLSSLELGDSALYFCASSVAPGQQYEQYFGPGTRLTVT.